This T cell receptor beta chain was obtained from a study of blood T cell repertoires in COVID-19. One Seattle source followed patients from active infection through their disease course. Sequencing was performed with immunoSEQ multiplex PCR; in TCRdb, only in-frame clones are kept and a portion is missing. The sample includes a few hundred thousand clones, 90% of them seen just once. Germline loops: CDR1 MNHEY, CDR2 SMNVEV (reference sequence). V trimming: 3 bases; J trimming: 4 bases; junction bases outside the gene matches: 6. The CDR3 spans 15 residues. The origin of this receptor is a woman aged 40 to 49 with COVID-19, enrolled during active disease. Sequenced input: peripheral blood. V is TRBV27 and J is TRBJ2-4; 7 bases are a match to TRBD1. The CDR3 is CASSFRGRGKNIQYF. Written as DNA, the CDR3 is TGTGCCAGCAGTTTTAGGGGCAGGGGGAAAAACATTCAGTACTTC.